These 2 T cell receptor beta chains came from one sample sequenced in a study of type 1 and type 2 diabetes patients. The PCR template was genomic DNA. The TCR beta CDR3 region was amplified using 30 forward and 13 reverse primers. TCRdb re-called the multiplex PCR reads through MiXCR, storing one row per CDR3 protein. The profile shows fewer than 300,000 distinct CDR3 sequences, 40% to 50% of them singletons. Sequences were obtained from peripheral blood mononuclear cells (PBMCs). These TCRs come from a man younger than 30 with type 2 diabetes.

In this sample, this clonotype turned up a few times. The chain carries TRBV19 and TRBJ1-4, with D possibly TRBD1 on 5 matching bases. V lost 6 bases to trimming and J lost 5 bases, with 19 bases between them. CDR1 is LNHDA and CDR2 is SQIVND in the germline V gene (reference sequence). This CDR3 has 16 residues. The CDR3 spells CASRLNNGRGNEKLFF. CDR3 DNA: TGTGCCAGTAGGTTGAACAATGGCCGGGGGAATGAAAAACTGTTTTTT.

V usage is TRBV6-2 or TRBV6-3 and J usage is TRBJ2-7; no definite D call. The V and J ends lost 10 bases and 1 base respectively, with 11 bases between them. Per the germline V gene, CDR1 is MNHEY and CDR2 is SVGEGT. The CDR3 sequence is 12 residues long. The CDR3: CATRTLSYEQYF. The CDR3 DNA reads TGTGCCACTAGAACGTTATCCTACGAGCAGTACTTC.